This passage covers 14 T cell receptor beta chains from one sample sequenced in a study of identical twins (dated by TCRdb to about 2016). The library came from 5' RACE. Reads for this sample came from an Illumina HiSeq 2000. TCRdb reworked the public reads: Q25 trimming with fastp, MiXCR clone assembly, productive beta chains retained. Rows are combined by CDR3 protein, so each entry shows the most common genes and DNA. The sample includes about 240,000 distinct CDR3 sequences, with approximately 11% observed a single time. The ten largest make up about 4% of the sample. This sample was shared with a second study, whose subject was yellow fever vaccine responses in identical twins.

What was sequenced was memory (CD45RO+) T cells sorted from blood. Reading the label with the study, this specimen's cell subset or site is: CD45RO+ enriched T cells. Receptors were obtained from a woman in her late teens or twenties in good health.

This chain connects TRBV5-5 to TRBJ2-7, with 7 bases aligning to TRBD1. The CDR3 loop spans 18 amino acids. Trimming at V came to 1 base and at J to 3 bases, leaving 16 bases not matched to a gene. From germline, CDR1 is SGHKS and CDR2 YYEKEE (reference sequence). The CDR3 spells CASSLILGPGTADYEQYF. CDR3 DNA: TGTGCCAGCAGCTTGATTTTGGGGCCCGGGACAGCAGACTACGAGCAGTACTTC.

The genes are TRBV5-6 and TRBJ1-5, with 11 bases identical to TRBD1. The CDR3 covers 16 residues. CDR1 is SGHDT, CDR2 YYEEEE, per germline. V lost 5 bases to trimming and J lost 4 bases; unmatched junction nucleotides: 8. Written as DNA, the CDR3 is TGTGCCAGCAGTCGGGACAGGGGGATCTTTAATCAGCCCCAGCATTTT. It is translated as CASSRDRGIFNQPQHF.

The chain has TRBV28 and TRBJ1-6; 9 bases align to TRBD1. V gave up 9 bases and J gave up 6 bases; unmatched junction bases: 3. The CDR3 has 13 residues. Germline CDR1 is MDHEN and CDR2 is SYDVKM. The CDR3 reads CASDRGSNSPLHF. CDR3 DNA: TGTGCCAGTGACAGGGGGTCTAATTCACCCCTCCACTTT. The full variable domain, in which reference TRBV28 and TRBJ1-6 provide the parts outside the CDR3, is DVKVTQSSRYLVKRTGEKVFLECVQDMDHENMFWYRQDPGLGLRLIYFSYDVKMKEKGDIPEGYSVSREKKERFSLILESASTNQTSMYLCASDRGSNSPLHFGNGTRLTVT.

The chain has TRBV2 and TRBJ2-5; tentatively, D is TRBD1 or TRBD2 (5 bases each). Germline V CDR1 and CDR2: SNHLY, FYNNEI. V lost 7 bases to trimming and J lost 1 base, with 10 bases between them. This CDR3 has 13 residues. The CDR3 protein is CASMLGTQETQYF. CDR3 sequence (DNA): TGTGCCAGCATGCTCGGGACCCAAGAGACCCAGTACTTC. The full variable domain, completed using reference TRBV2 and TRBJ2-5, is EPEVTQTPSHQVTQMGQEVILRCVPISNHLYFYWYRQILGQKVEFLVSFYNNEISEKSEIFDDQFSVERPDGSNFTLKIRSTKLEDSAMYFCASMLGTQETQYFGPGTRLLVL.

This clonotype was observed a handful of times. The chain recombines TRBV6-5 with TRBJ2-5; 8 positions match TRBD1. Germline V gives CDR1 MNHEY, CDR2 SVGAGI. Trimming cost V 0 bases and J 4 bases; bases outside gene matches: 7. CDR3 size: 16 residues. The CDR3 bases are TGTGCCAGCAGTTACTCCGCAGGGGGCGCCTTAGAGACCCAGTACTTC. Encoded protein: CASSYSAGGALETQYF.

This clonotype was observed many times. The gene calls are TRBV5-1 and TRBJ2-1; 7 positions match TRBD1. The V gene's germline CDR1 is SGHRS and CDR2 YFSETQ. Losses at the gene ends were 2 bases for V and 6 bases for J; bases not matched to a gene: 2. The CDR3 runs to 13 residues. The CDR3 coding sequence is TGCGCCAGCAGCTTACAGGGGTCCAATGAGCAGTTCTTC. Amino acids: CASSLQGSNEQFF. The variable domain in full, with the rest retrieved from reference TRBV5-1 and TRBJ2-1, is KAGVTQTPRYLIKTRGQQVTLSCSPISGHRSVSWYQQTPGQGLQFLFEYFSETQRNKGNFPGRFSGRQFSNSRSEMNVSTLELGDSALYLCASSLQGSNEQFFGPGTRLTVL.

This clonotype was observed a handful of times. The J gene is TRBJ2-4, the V gene TRBV2; no clear D. The CDR3 is 16 amino acids. In germline, CDR1 is SNHLY, CDR2 FYNNEI. V lost 0 bases and J 0 bases, leaving 9 bases between the germline ends. CDR3 DNA sequence: TGTGCCAGCAGTGAAGCAGGTCCCGAAGCCAAAAACATTCAGTACTTC. Translating gives CASSEAGPEAKNIQYF.

Concerning this clonotype: At one end the junction does not follow the germline gene, possibly because of a read error. This rearrangement joins TRBV12-3 or TRBV12-4 to TRBJ2-5; maybe TRBD2 (7 bases). The CDR3 length is 17 residues. The CDR3 loop is CAISLRSLRGGQETQYF. The CDR3 coding sequence is TGTGCCATCAGTTTAAGGTCCCTAAGGGGGGGACAAGAGACCCAGTACTTC.

This rearrangement joins TRBV21-1 to TRBJ2-7; the D call TRBD1 from the table was never checked on the DNA. TRBV21-1 is an annotated pseudogene. The CDR3 extends over 17 amino acids. The CDR3 sequence: CASTRDSRNSRSYEQYF. The CDR3 bases are TGTGCCAGCACCCGGGACAGCAGGAACTCGCGCTCCTACGAGCAGTACTTC.

This clonotype was recorded a few times. The chain has TRBV28 and TRBJ2-7, with D possibly called TRBD1 or TRBD2 (5 bases each). Germline V gene data show CDR1 as MDHEN and CDR2 as SYDVKM. The CDR3 spans 13 residues. Trimming cost V 2 bases and J 6 bases, with 11 bases left between them. CDR3 coding DNA: TGTGCCAGCAGTTTAGGGACCCCCTCCGAGCAGTACTTC. Translated, it gives CASSLGTPSEQYF.

V and J are TRBV6-1 and TRBJ1-5; 7 nucleotides line up with TRBD1. The CDR3 spans 14 residues. The ends lost 8 bases at V and 2 bases at J; junction bases unmatched: 6. Germline lookup yields CDR1 MNHNS and CDR2 SASEGT. CDR3 in amino acids: CASQTGKGNQPQHF. DNA for the CDR3: TGTGCCAGCCAGACAGGGAAAGGCAATCAGCCCCAGCATTTT.

This clonotype was observed a handful of times. The rearrangement uses TRBV10-3 and TRBJ2-5; D is possibly TRBD2 (6 bases). The V gene lost 0 bases and the J gene lost 4 bases, with 6 bases spanning the gap. This CDR3 is 13 amino acids long. Germline V gene sequence: CDR1 ENHRY, CDR2 SYGVKD. DNA of the CDR3: TGTGCCATCAGTGAGTCAGCGGGAGAGACCCAGTACTTC. This encodes CAISESAGETQYF.

This clonotype was detected ten times or more. CDR3 sequence (DNA): TGTGCCAGCAGCCGGTTCCGGGACTCGCGAGACAATGAGCAGTTCTTC. Its translation: CASSRFRDSRDNEQFF. The rearrangement uses TRBV3-1 and TRBJ2-1, with D possibly matching TRBD2 (6 bases). The length of the CDR3 is 16 residues. Germline-derived CDR1 and CDR2 are LGHDT and YNNKEL (reference sequence). The V gene lost 4 bases and the J gene lost 5 bases, with 18 bases spanning the gap.

V usage is TRBV5-1 and J usage is TRBJ2-7, with 7 bases identical to TRBD2. Unmatched junction bases numbered 5, after V lost 0 bases and J lost 5 bases. Germline V CDR1 and CDR2: SGHRS, YFSETQ. The CDR3 totals 14 residues. The CDR3 DNA follows: TGCGCCAGCAGCTTGGGGTCTACTAGCGACGAGCAGTACTTC. Amino acid sequence: CASSLGSTSDEQYF.